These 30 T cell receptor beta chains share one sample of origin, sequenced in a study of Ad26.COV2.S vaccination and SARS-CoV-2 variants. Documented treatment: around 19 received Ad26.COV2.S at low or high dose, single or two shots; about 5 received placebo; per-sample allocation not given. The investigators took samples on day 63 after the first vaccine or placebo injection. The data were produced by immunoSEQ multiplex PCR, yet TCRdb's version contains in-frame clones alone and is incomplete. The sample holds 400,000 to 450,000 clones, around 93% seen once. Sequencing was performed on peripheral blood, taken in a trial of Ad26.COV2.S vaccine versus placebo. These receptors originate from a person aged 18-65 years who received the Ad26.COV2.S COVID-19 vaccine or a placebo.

This chain's CDR3 is CASSEPPKHPTWTGELFF. CDR3 DNA sequence: TGTGCCAGCAGTGAACCACCCAAACATCCCACTTGGACCGGGGAGCTGTTTTTT. The rearrangement uses TRBV2 and TRBJ2-2; no reliable D call. The CDR3 spans 18 residues. CDR1 is SNHLY, CDR2 FYNNEI, per germline. Trimming removed 2 bases from V and 5 bases from J, with 21 bases in between.

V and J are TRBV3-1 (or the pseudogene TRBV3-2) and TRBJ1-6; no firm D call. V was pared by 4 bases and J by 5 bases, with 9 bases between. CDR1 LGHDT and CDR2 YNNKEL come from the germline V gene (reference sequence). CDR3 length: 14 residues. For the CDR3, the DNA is TGTGCCAGCAGCCCGACGGTTAATAATTCACCCCTCCACTTT. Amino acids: CASSPTVNNSPLHF.

DNA for the CDR3: TGTGCCACCGGACTAGCGGGGGCCTCCTACGAGCAGTACTTC. Residues: CATGLAGASYEQYF. The gene calls are TRBV6-5 and TRBJ2-7; 13 bases fit TRBD2. The ends lost 10 bases at V and 0 bases at J; junction bases unmatched: 3. The CDR3 sequence is 14 residues long. Germline V CDR1 and CDR2: MNHEY, SVGAGI.

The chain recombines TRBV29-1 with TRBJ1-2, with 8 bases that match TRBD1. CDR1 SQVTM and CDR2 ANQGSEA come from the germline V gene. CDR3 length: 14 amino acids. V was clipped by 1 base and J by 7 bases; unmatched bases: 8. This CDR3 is CSVEAVQGAGGYTF. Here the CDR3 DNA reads TGCAGCGTTGAAGCTGTCCAGGGGGCGGGTGGCTACACCTTC.

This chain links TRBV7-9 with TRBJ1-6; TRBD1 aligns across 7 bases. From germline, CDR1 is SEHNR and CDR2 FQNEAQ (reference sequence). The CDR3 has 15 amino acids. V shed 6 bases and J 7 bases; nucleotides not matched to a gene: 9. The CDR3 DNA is TGTGCCAGCAGGTCAAGGACAGGAGTGAATTCACCCCTCCACTTT. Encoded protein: CASRSRTGVNSPLHF.

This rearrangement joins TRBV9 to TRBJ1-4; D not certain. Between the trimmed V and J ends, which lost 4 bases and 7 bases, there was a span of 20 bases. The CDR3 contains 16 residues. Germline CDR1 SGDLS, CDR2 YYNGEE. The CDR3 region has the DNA TGTGCCAGCAGCCCCCGAGGGCCAAGAGGTGTTGAAAAACTGTTTTTT. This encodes CASSPRGPRGVEKLFF.

The CDR3 coding sequence is TGTGCCTGGAGTGAAACCTACGGGGGGCCCTATGGCTACACCTTC. Its protein is CAWSETYGGPYGYTF. The chain recombines TRBV30 with TRBJ1-2; possible D gene TRBD1, 6 bases. This CDR3 is 15 amino acids long. V lost 1 base and J lost 4, with 16 bases in between. The germline V gene encodes CDR1 GTSNPN and CDR2 SVGIG (reference sequence).

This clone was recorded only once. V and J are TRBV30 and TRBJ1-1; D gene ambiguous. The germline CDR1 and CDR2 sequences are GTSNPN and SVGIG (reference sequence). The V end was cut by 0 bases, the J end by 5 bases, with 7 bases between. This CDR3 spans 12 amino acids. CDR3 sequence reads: CAWSVGRTEAFF. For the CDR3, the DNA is TGTGCCTGGAGTGTGGGCAGGACTGAAGCTTTCTTT.

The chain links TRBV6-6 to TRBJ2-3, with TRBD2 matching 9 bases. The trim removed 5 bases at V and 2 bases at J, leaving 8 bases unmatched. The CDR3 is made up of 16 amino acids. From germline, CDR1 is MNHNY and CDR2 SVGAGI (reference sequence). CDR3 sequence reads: CASSRHQRGVTDTQYF. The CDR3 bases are TGTGCCAGCAGTCGACACCAGCGGGGGGTCACAGATACGCAGTATTTT.

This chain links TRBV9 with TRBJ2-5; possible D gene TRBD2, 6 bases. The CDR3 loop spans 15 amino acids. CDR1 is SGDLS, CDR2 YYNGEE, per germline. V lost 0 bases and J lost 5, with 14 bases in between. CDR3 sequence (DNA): TGTGCCAGCAGCGTAGCGTTGACTAGTTTGGAGACCCAGTACTTC. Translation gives CASSVALTSLETQYF.

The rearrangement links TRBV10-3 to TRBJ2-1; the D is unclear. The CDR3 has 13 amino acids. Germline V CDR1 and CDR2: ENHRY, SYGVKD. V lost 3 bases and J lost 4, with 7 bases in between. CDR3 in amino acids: CAISDQNYNEQFF. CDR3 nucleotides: TGTGCCATCAGTGACCAGAATTACAATGAGCAGTTCTTC.

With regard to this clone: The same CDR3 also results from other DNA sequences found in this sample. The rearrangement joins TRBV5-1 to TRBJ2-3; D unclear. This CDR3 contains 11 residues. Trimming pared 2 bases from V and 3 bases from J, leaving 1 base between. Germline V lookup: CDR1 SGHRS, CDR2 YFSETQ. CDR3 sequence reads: CASSFTDTQYF. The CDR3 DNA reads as TGCGCCAGCAGCTTTACAGATACGCAGTATTTT. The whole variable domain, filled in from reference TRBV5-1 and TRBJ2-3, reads KAGVTQTPRYLIKTRGQQVTLSCSPISGHRSVSWYQQTPGQGLQFLFEYFSETQRNKGNFPGRFSGRQFSNSRSEMNVSTLELGDSALYLCASSFTDTQYFGPGTRLTVL.

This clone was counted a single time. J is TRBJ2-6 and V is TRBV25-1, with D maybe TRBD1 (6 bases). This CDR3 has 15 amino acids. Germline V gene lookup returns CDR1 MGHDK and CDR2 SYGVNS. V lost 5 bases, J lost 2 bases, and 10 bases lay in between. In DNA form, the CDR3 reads TGTGCCAGCAGTTTAGACAGGCCTGGGGCCAACGTCCTGACTTTC. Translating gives CASSLDRPGANVLTF.

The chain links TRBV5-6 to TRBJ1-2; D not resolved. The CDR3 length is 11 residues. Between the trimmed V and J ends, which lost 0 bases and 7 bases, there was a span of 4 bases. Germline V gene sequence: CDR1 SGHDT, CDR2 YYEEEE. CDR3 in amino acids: CASSLGPGYTF. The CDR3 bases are TGTGCCAGCAGCTTGGGACCTGGCTACACCTTC.

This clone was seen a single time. CDR3 amino acids: CASSRLIQETQYF. The DNA for the CDR3 is TGTGCCAGCAGCCGACTGATTCAAGAGACCCAGTACTTC. The chain joins TRBV27 to TRBJ2-5; D is undetermined. Germline values: CDR1 MNHEY, CDR2 SMNVEV (reference sequence). V lost 6 bases to trimming and J lost 2 bases, with 10 bases between them. CDR3 length equals 13 residues.

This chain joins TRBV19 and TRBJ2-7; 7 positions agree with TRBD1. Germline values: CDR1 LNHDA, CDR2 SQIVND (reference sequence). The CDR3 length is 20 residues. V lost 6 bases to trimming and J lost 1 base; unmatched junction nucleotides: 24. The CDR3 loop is CASSRLPRRGPGTASYEQYF. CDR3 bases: TGTGCCAGTAGCCGACTCCCGCGGCGCGGGCCCGGGACAGCTTCCTACGAGCAGTACTTC.

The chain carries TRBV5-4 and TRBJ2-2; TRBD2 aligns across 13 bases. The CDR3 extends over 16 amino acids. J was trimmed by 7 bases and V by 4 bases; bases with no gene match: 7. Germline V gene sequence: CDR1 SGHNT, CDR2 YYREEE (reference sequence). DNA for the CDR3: TGTGCCAGCAGCCTGGGGACTAGCGGGGCGAACGGGGAGCTGTTTTTT. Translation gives CASSLGTSGANGELFF. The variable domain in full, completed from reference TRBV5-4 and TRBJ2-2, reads ETGVTQSPTHLIKTRGQQVTLRCSSQSGHNTVSWYQQALGQGPQFIFQYYREEENGRGNFPPRFSGLQFPNYSSELNVNALELDDSALYLCASSLGTSGANGELFFGEGSRLTVL.

The CDR3 is CASRRGASSYNEQFF. The CDR3 DNA follows: TGTGCCAGCCGGCGCGGGGCGAGCTCCTACAATGAGCAGTTCTTC. The chain uses TRBV25-1 and TRBJ2-1; D might be TRBD2 (6 bases). Germline CDR1 is MGHDK and CDR2 is SYGVNS. The V gene lost 8 bases and the J gene lost 0 bases, with 14 bases spanning the gap. The CDR3 loop spans 15 amino acids.

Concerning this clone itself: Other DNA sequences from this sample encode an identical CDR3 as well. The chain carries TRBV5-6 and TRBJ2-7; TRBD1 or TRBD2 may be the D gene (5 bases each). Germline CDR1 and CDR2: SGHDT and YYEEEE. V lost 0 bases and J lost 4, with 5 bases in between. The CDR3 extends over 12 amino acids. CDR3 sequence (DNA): TGTGCCAGCAGCTTGGGGGGGTACGAGCAGTACTTC. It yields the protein CASSLGGYEQYF.

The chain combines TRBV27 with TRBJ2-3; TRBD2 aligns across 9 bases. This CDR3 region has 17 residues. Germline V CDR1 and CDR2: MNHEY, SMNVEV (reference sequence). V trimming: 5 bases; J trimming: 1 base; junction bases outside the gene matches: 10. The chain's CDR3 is CASSLKTGLARTDTQYF. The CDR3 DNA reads TGTGCCAGCAGTCTCAAAACGGGACTAGCTCGCACAGATACGCAGTATTTT.

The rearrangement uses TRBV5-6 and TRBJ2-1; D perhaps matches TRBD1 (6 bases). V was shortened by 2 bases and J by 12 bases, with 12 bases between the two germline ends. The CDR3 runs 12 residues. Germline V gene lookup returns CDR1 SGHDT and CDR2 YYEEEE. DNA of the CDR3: TGTGCCAGCAGCTTCAGGGGACCGGCGCAGTTCTTC. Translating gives CASSFRGPAQFF.

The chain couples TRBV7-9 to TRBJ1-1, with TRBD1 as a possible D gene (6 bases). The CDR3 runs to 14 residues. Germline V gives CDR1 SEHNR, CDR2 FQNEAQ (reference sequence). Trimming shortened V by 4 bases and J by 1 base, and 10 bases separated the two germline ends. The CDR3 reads CASSWGHENTEAFF. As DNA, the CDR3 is TGTGCCAGCAGCTGGGGACACGAGAACACTGAAGCTTTCTTT.

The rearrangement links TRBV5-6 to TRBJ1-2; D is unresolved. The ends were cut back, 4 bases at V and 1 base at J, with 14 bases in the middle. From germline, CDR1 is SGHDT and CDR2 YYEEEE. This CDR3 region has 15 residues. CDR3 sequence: CASSRRTILNYGYTF. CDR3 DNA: TGTGCCAGCAGCCGACGGACTATACTTAACTATGGCTACACCTTC.

This CDR3 is CASKGAYTQYF. DNA of the CDR3: TGTGCCAGCAAAGGTGCTTATACGCAGTATTTT. The chain links TRBV2 to TRBJ2-3; D is undetermined. This CDR3 contains 11 residues. Trimming removed 7 bases at V and 7 bases at J, with 9 bases between. Per the germline V gene, CDR1 is SNHLY and CDR2 is FYNNEI. The variable domain in full, with the rest retrieved from reference TRBV2 and TRBJ2-3, is EPEVTQTPSHQVTQMGQEVILRCVPISNHLYFYWYRQILGQKVEFLVSFYNNEISEKSEIFDDQFSVERPDGSNFTLKIRSTKLEDSAMYFCASKGAYTQYFGPGTRLTVL.

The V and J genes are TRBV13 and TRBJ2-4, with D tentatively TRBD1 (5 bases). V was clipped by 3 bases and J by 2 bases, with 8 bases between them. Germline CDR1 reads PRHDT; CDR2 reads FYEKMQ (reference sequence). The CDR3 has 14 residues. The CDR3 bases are TGTGCCAGCAGCTTGAAGGGGTCCAAAAACATTCAGTACTTC. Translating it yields CASSLKGSKNIQYF.

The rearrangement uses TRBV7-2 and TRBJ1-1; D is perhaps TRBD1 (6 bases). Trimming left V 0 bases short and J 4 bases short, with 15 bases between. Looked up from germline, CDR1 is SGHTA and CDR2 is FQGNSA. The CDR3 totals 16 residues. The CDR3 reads CASSLATGPQTTEAFF. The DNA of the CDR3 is TGTGCCAGCAGCTTAGCAACAGGGCCTCAGACCACTGAAGCTTTCTTT. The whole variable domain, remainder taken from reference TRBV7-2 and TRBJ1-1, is GAGVSQSPSNKVTEKGKDVELRCDPISGHTALYWYRQSLGQGLEFLIYFQGNSAPDKSGLPSDRFSAERTGGSVSTLTIQRTQQEDSAVYLCASSLATGPQTTEAFFGQGTRLTVV.

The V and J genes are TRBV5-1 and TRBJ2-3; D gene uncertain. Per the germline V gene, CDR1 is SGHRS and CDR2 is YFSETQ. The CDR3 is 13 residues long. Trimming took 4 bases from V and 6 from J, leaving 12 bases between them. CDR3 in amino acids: CASSGGAGDTQYF. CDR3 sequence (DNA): TGCGCCAGCAGCGGCGGAGCCGGGGATACGCAGTATTTT.

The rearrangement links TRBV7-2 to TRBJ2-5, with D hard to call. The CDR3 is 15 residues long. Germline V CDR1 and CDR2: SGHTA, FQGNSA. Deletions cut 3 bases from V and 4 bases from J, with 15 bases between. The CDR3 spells CASSLDPRSRETQYF. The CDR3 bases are TGTGCCAGCAGCTTGGATCCAAGATCGCGAGAGACCCAGTACTTC.

The CDR3 protein is CASSKSSYEQYF. DNA of the CDR3: TGTGCCAGCAGCAAGAGCTCCTACGAGCAGTACTTC. This rearrangement joins TRBV7-9 to TRBJ2-7; D gene ambiguous. The V end was cut by 5 bases, the J end by 0 bases, with 5 bases between. The CDR3 length is 12 residues. Germline loops: CDR1 SEHNR, CDR2 FQNEAQ (reference sequence).

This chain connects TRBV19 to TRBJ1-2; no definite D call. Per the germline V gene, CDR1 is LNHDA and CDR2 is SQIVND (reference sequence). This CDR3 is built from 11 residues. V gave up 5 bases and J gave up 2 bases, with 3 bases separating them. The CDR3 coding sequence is TGTGCCAGTAGTGCCAACTATGGCTACACCTTC. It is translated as CASSANYGYTF.